The next 18 T cell receptor beta chains were all read from a single sample in a study of T cells in Graves' hyperthyroidism and ophthalmopathy. TCR beta CDR3 regions were amplified from RNA transcripts. First-round RT-PCR of the TCR CDR3 relied on the HTBI primer set. Each CDR3 protein is one row after TCRdb ran MiXCR on the multiplex PCR reads. The repertoire holds more than 650,000 distinct CDR3 sequences, with around 15% as singletons. What was sequenced was blood. Source of these receptors: a woman aged 18-29 years with Graves' hyperthyroidism.

The J gene is TRBJ2-3, the V gene TRBV6-2 or TRBV6-3; a weak D match, TRBD1 (5 bases). Trimming left V 7 bases short and J 3 bases short, with 20 bases between. Germline V gene sequence: CDR1 MNHEY, CDR2 SVGEGT. CDR3 length equals 16 residues. The CDR3 DNA reads TGTGCCAGCATACCAGGGCGGCGGCTTGGGACAGATACGCAGTATTTT. It codes for CASIPGRRLGTDTQYF.

The rearrangement joins TRBV7-7 to TRBJ2-1; D is possibly TRBD2 (5 bases). This CDR3 contains 15 residues. The germline V gene encodes CDR1 SSHAT and CDR2 FNYEAQ (reference sequence). The CDR3 DNA follows: TGTGCTAGCTCCCTTCGGGAAGGGTCGGTCAATGAGCAGTTCTTC. This encodes CASSLREGSVNEQFF.

A remark on this clonotype: This is likely a read error, given that the CDR3 carries no conserved phenylalanine or tryptophan at its end. The chain combines TRBV28 with TRBJ2-5, with a tentative D call TRBD2 (7 bases). V lost 7 bases to trimming and J lost 5 bases, with 14 bases between them. CDR3 length: 13 amino acids. Germline assignment: CDR1 MDHEN and CDR2 SYDVKM. CDR3 sequence (DNA): TGTGCCAGCATTTCCGGGGGGCGGGAGACCCAGTACTCC. This encodes CASISGGRETQYS.

This clonotype came up many times. The rearrangement uses TRBV19 and TRBJ2-1; the match to TRBD2 covers 7 bases. The germline V gene encodes CDR1 LNHDA and CDR2 SQIVND (reference sequence). Losses at the gene ends were 4 bases for V and 8 bases for J; bases not matched to a gene: 11. CDR3 size: 15 residues. The CDR3 DNA sequence: TGTGCCAGTAGTAATAGGGCGGGAGCTGGTCATGAGCAGTTCTTC. Its translation is CASSNRAGAGHEQFF. The variable domain in full, completed from reference TRBV19 and TRBJ2-1, reads DGGITQSPKYLFRKEGQNVTLSCEQNLNHDAMYWYRQDPGQGLRLIYYSQIVNDFQKGDIAEGYSVSREKKESFPLTVTSAQKNPTAFYLCASSNRAGAGHEQFFGPGTRLTVL.

This clonotype was detected many times. V is TRBV12-3 or TRBV12-4 and J is TRBJ2-7; TRBD2 aligns across 15 bases. The CDR3 loop spans 17 amino acids. V shed 6 bases and J 2 bases; nucleotides not matched to a gene: 8. In DNA form, the CDR3 reads TGTGCCAGCAGCCAGGGACTAGCGGGAGGTCGAACCTACGAGCAGTACTTC. This sequence encodes CASSQGLAGGRTYEQYF.

CDR3 nucleotides: TGTGCCATCGATACGGCGGACAGGAACGGCTACACCTTC. Translated, it gives CAIDTADRNGYTF. The chain links TRBV6-1 to TRBJ1-2, with 7 positions matching TRBD1. With V trimmed by 10 bases and J by 8 bases, 13 bases remained unmatched. This CDR3 contains 13 residues. Germline CDR1 MNHNS, CDR2 SASEGT.

At least ten counts were recorded for this clonotype. The rearrangement joins TRBV20-1 to TRBJ2-7, with D perhaps TRBD1 (5 bases). CDR3 length: 12 residues. With 4 bases removed from V and 0 bases from J, the gap between germline ends came to 7 bases. In germline, CDR1 is DFQATT, CDR2 SNEGSKA (reference sequence). CDR3 region: CSATDSSYEQYF. The CDR3 coding sequence is TGCAGTGCTACCGACAGCTCCTACGAGCAGTACTTC.

In its sample, this clonotype was seen a few times. The chain is built from TRBV7-2 and TRBJ2-6, with D possibly TRBD1 on 5 matching bases. Germline CDR1 and CDR2: SGHTA and FQGNSA. The CDR3 spans 17 residues. Trimming took off 1 base at V and 0 bases at J, with 10 bases between the two ends. In DNA, the CDR3 is TGTGCCAGCAGCTTAGGCCAGGGTGTCTCTGGGGCCAACGTCCTGACTTTC. Its translation: CASSLGQGVSGANVLTF.

This clonotype has ten or more counts. The chain recombines TRBV27 with TRBJ2-1; 12 nucleotides agree with TRBD2. Germline V gene data show CDR1 as MNHEY and CDR2 as SMNVEV (reference sequence). Trimming took 6 bases from V and 8 from J; bases not matched to a gene: 26. This CDR3 spans 21 amino acids. The CDR3 sequence: CASSTFYRERSGTSGYHEQFF. The CDR3 DNA is TGTGCCAGCAGCACTTTTTACAGGGAAAGGTCCGGGACTAGCGGGTACCATGAGCAGTTCTTC.

V gene TRBV10-1 combines with J gene TRBJ2-3; D is undetermined. V lost 6 bases and J lost 2, with 12 bases in between. The CDR3 contains 14 residues. Germline V lookup: CDR1 WNHNN, CDR2 SYGVQD (reference sequence). The CDR3 region has the DNA TGCGCCAGCAGCGAAGGAGTCTTCACAGATACGCAGTATTTT. It specifies CASSEGVFTDTQYF.

CDR3 DNA: TGTGCCAGCAGCTTAACCGCAGGGATATTGCATCAGCCCCAGCATTTT. Translated: CASSLTAGILHQPQHF. This sequence joins TRBV7-2 and TRBJ1-5; D possibly corresponds to TRBD1 (5 bases). From germline, CDR1 is SGHTA and CDR2 FQGNSA. Trimming took off 2 bases at V and 5 bases at J, with 16 bases between the two ends. The CDR3 is 16 residues long.

This clonotype was recorded many times. The chain couples TRBV20-1 to TRBJ1-5, with D unresolved. Germline CDR1 and CDR2: DFQATT and SNEGSKA (reference sequence). The CDR3 sequence is 14 residues long. V lost 0 bases and J 2 bases, leaving 8 bases between the germline ends. CDR3 bases: TGCAGTGCTAGAGATCGTCAGGGCAATCAGCCCCAGCATTTT. It specifies CSARDRQGNQPQHF.

Details on this clonotype: This could be a read error, since a much larger clone is one nucleotide away. V usage is TRBV3-1 and J usage is TRBJ1-5; 11 bases are shared with TRBD1. J gave up 0 bases and V 5 bases, and 9 bases lay outside the gene matches. Looked up from germline, CDR1 is LGHDT and CDR2 is YNNKEL (reference sequence). The CDR3 extends over 18 amino acids. CDR3 sequence: CASSSFGTGGGSNQPQHF. DNA for the CDR3: TGTGCCAGCAGCTCATTCGGGACAGGGGGTGGTAGCAATCAGCCCCAGCATTTT.

This clonotype was observed a single time. The V gene is TRBV27, the J gene TRBJ2-1; 10 positions match TRBD2. The CDR3 spans 15 residues. Germline V gives CDR1 MNHEY, CDR2 SMNVEV (reference sequence). Germline trimming cut 4 bases from V and 6 bases from J; bases unmatched to any gene: 6. CDR3 DNA: TGTGCCAGCAGTTACTTAGCGGGAGGAGCCAATGAGCAGTTCTTC. Translating it yields CASSYLAGGANEQFF.

Many counts were recorded for this clonotype. The V gene is TRBV30, the J gene TRBJ1-2; D unclear. Trimming cost V 0 bases and J 0 bases, with 11 bases left between them. CDR1 is GTSNPN, CDR2 SVGIG, per germline (reference sequence). This CDR3 region has 15 residues. The CDR3 loop is CAWSVSATSNYGYTF. In DNA form, the CDR3 reads TGTGCCTGGAGTGTCTCCGCGACCTCTAACTATGGCTACACCTTC.

In its sample, this clonotype was seen a few times. This sequence joins TRBV7-9 and TRBJ1-5; D gene ambiguous. The CDR3 is made up of 12 amino acids. From germline, CDR1 is SEHNR and CDR2 FQNEAQ (reference sequence). Trimming took 6 bases from V and 5 from J, leaving 8 bases between them. CDR3 nucleotides: TGTGCCAGCAGACTTCGGGATCAGCCCCAGCATTTT. Its protein product is CASRLRDQPQHF.

This clonotype was seen at least ten times. This chain links TRBV6-5 with TRBJ1-1, with a tentative D call TRBD1 (5 bases). Trimming pared 2 bases from V and 0 bases from J, leaving 10 bases between. The CDR3 has 15 residues. CDR1 MNHEY and CDR2 SVGAGI come from the germline V gene. The DNA for the CDR3 is TGTGCCAGCAGTTACCGGGGACGGATGAACACTGAAGCTTTCTTT. Translation gives CASSYRGRMNTEAFF.

This clonotype occurred a few times. This chain uses TRBV27 with TRBJ2-1; unclear D gene. The CDR3 extends over 14 amino acids. Between the trimmed V and J ends, which lost 0 bases and 8 bases, there was a span of 11 bases. Per germline, CDR1 MNHEY and CDR2 SMNVEV (reference sequence). CDR3: CASSLSAPGDEQFF. CDR3 in DNA: TGTGCCAGCAGTTTATCGGCCCCGGGTGATGAGCAGTTCTTC.